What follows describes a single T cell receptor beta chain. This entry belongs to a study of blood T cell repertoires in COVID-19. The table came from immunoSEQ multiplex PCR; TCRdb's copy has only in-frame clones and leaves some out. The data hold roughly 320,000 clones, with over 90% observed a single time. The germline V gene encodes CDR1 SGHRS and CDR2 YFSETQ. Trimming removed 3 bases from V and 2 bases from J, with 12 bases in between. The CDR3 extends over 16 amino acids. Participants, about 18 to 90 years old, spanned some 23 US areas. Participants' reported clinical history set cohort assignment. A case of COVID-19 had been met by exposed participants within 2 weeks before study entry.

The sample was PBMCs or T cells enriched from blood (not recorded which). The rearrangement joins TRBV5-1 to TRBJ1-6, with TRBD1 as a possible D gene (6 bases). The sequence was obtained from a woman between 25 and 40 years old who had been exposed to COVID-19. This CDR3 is CASSSGGGTYNSPLHF. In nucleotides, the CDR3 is TGCGCCAGCAGCTCGGGCGGGGGCACCTATAATTCACCCCTCCACTTT.